This T cell receptor (beta chain) was sequenced for a study of beta chain features in type 1 diabetes. Overall study findings and caveats: Whether TCRB rearrangement is influenced by HLA type was left unresolved in this analysis. It was among patients, rather than healthy donors, that naive, central memory and Treg TCRB repertoires appeared more similar. A moderate, significant TCRB CDR3 shortening appeared in type 1 diabetes across four CD4+ subsets.

As concerns this clone: What it binds is not known.

Expressed TCRB transcripts were sequenced, since all the RNA that had been isolated was reverse transcribed. The method was immunoSEQ multiplex PCR; TCRdb's version includes in-frame clones alone and lacks a portion of them. Of 240,000 or so clones detected, 11% to 15% appear once; the ten largest clones hold about 0.018%. J lost 5 bases, V lost 1 base, and 3 bases had no gene match. The germline gives CDR1 SGDLS, CDR2 YYNGEE. The CDR3 runs 15 residues. Every sorted population was more than 95% pure. The sequencing sample was made of naive CD4+ T cells from blood. The clonotype was recovered from a man between 25 and 39 years old with type 1 diabetes. The chain employs TRBV9 and TRBJ2-5; 12 bases are a match to TRBD2. The CDR3 protein is CASSVLAGGIETQYF. CDR3 nucleotide sequence: TGTGCCAGCAGCGTACTAGCGGGGGGGATCGAGACCCAGTACTTC. Variable domain in full (rest from reference TRBV9 and TRBJ2-5): DSGVTQTPKHLITATGQRVTLRCSPRSGDLSVYWYQQSLDQGLQFLIQYYNGEERAKGNILERFSAQQFPDLHSELNLSSLELGDSALYFCASSVLAGGIETQYFGPGTRLLVL.